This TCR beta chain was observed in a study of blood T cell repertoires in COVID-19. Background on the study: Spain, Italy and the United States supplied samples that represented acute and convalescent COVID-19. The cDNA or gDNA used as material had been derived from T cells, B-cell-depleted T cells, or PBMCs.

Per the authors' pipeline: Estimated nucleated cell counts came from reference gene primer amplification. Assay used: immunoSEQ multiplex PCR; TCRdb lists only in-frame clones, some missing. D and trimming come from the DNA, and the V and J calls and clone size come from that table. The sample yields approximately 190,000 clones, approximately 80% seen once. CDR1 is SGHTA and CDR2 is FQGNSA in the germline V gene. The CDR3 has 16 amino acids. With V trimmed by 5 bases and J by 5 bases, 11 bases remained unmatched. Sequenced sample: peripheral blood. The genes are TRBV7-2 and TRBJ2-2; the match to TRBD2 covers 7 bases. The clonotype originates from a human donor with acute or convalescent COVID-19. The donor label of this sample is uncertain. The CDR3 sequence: CASSPRRGRGTGELFF. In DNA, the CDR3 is TGTGCCAGCAGCCCTAGACGGGGGAGGGGAACCGGGGAGCTGTTTTTT.